A selection of T cell receptor beta chains follows, all from one sample in a study of T cells after yellow fever vaccination. TCRdb itself ran the 5' RACE reads through MiXCR, one entry per CDR3 protein. Among a few hundred thousand distinct CDR3 sequences listed, approximately 4.2% were seen once. Here the sequenced sample was PBMCs, taken 5 days after the yellow fever booster vaccination. These receptors originate from a young man who received the YFV17D yellow fever vaccine. Both conserved end residues are part of each CDR3. D genes are given only for firm matches. Rows may omit the clone size; those that give it use once, few, many or a size class.

.	few	TRBV5-1	TRBJ2-3	TGCGCCAGCAGCTTGGTGCAGAGCACAGATACGCAGTATTTT	CASSLVQSTDTQYF
TRBD2	many	TRBV20-1	TRBJ2-4	TGCAGTGCTAGAGCTCCACTCGGTCTGGCGGGGGGAAAAAACATTCAGTACTTC	CSARAPLGLAGGKNIQYF
TRBD1	many	TRBV6-5	TRBJ1-2	TGTGCCAGCAGCCGCCGACAGGGATATGCCTATGGCTACACCTTC	CASSRRQGYAYGYTF
.	few	TRBV7-2	TRBJ2-1	TGTGCCAGCAGCATACAGGGTCTCAATGAGCAGTTCTTC	CASSIQGLNEQFF
.	.	TRBV7-2	TRBJ2-7	TGTGCCAGCAGCCTTGGGGGTAGCGCGTCCTACGAGCAGTACTTC	CASSLGGSASYEQYF
.	.	TRBV7-9	TRBJ1-1	TGTGCCAGCAGCTTAATGGGTGTAGCTTTCTTT	CASSLMGVAFF
.	many	TRBV6-5	TRBJ1-4	TGTGCCAGCAGTTATTCTCGGGGCACCAATGAAAAACTGTTTTTT	CASSYSRGTNEKLFF
TRBD1	many	TRBV10-3	TRBJ2-7	TGTGCCATCAGTCGGGACAGGGTCTCCAACGAGCAGTACTTC	CAISRDRVSNEQYF
.	few	TRBV11-3	TRBJ2-7	TGTGCCAGCAGCTTAGCTGCTGGCAACGAGCAGTACTTC	CASSLAAGNEQYF
TRBD2	.	TRBV20-1	TRBJ2-3	TGCAGTGCTAGAGATGAGCGGGGGGGCAAAGATACGCAGTATTTT	CSARDERGGKDTQYF
.	many	TRBV7-2	TRBJ1-1	TGTGCCAGCAGCTTAGGGCGTTCCTTCACTGAAGCTTTCTTT	CASSLGRSFTEAFF
.	.	TRBV7-3	TRBJ2-2	TGTGCCAGCAGCTTAACTCGGCCGCCCGGGGAGCTGTTTTTT	CASSLTRPPGELFF
.	.	TRBV19	TRBJ1-1	TGTGCCAGTAGTCCCTACGGTGTGGACACTGAAGCTTTCTTT	CASSPYGVDTEAFF
.	many	TRBV5-1	TRBJ2-3	TGTGCCAGCAGTCCTCTAGGGGATACGCAGTATTTT	CASSPLGDTQYF
.	many	TRBV5-1	TRBJ1-1	TGCGCCAGCACCTGGGAAGGGTTGAACACTGAAGCTTTCTTT	CASTWEGLNTEAFF
TRBD1	.	TRBV15	TRBJ2-7	TGTGCCACCAGCAGGACCCCGGACAGGGGATACGAGCAGTACTTC	CATSRTPDRGYEQYF
TRBD1	.	TRBV20-1	TRBJ1-6	TGCAGTGCTAGAGACGGAAGACAGGGATCAAATTCACCCCTCCACTTT	CSARDGRQGSNSPLHF
.	few	TRBV5-6	TRBJ1-6	TGTGCCAGCAGCTCTACACCCGGAAGCTCCTATAATTCACCCCTCCACTTT	CASSSTPGSSYNSPLHF
.	.	TRBV12-3/TRBV12-4	TRBJ1-2	TGTGCCAGCAGTTTAACGGGGCAGTTTGGCTACACCTTC	CASSLTGQFGYTF
.	many	TRBV4-2	TRBJ2-3	TGTGCCAGCAGCCAAGAGTGGGGGTCTTCCACAGATACGCAGTATTTT	CASSQEWGSSTDTQYF
.	many	TRBV5-1	TRBJ2-5	TGCGCCAGCAGCTTGGGGGACGGAGGAGAGACCCAGTACTTC	CASSLGDGGETQYF
TRBD1	many	TRBV15	TRBJ2-3	TGTGCCACCAGCCCCAGGGGGCAGGGAGATACGCAGTATTTT	CATSPRGQGDTQYF